The 30 T cell receptor beta chains below all came from one sample that was sequenced in a study of T-cell reconstitution after alpha-beta-depleted transplantation in children. Preparation of the TCRbeta library was carried out with unique molecular identifiers. TCRdb independently ran MiXCR on the PCR reads; one entry per CDR3 protein. The data show about 400,000 distinct CDR3 sequences, roughly 20% seen once. Material: PBMCs from the stem cell graft donor, obtained from the stem cell graft. These receptors originate from a human donor who donated a stem cell graft to a child with acute myeloid leukemia.

CDR3 residues: CASSATGTSYEQYF. The DNA for the CDR3 is TGTGCCAGCAGCGCAACCGGGACCTCCTACGAGCAGTACTTC. The V call is TRBV21-1, the J call TRBJ2-7. TRBV21-1 is a listed pseudogene. The CDR3 sequence is 14 residues long.

The chain couples TRBV5-1 to TRBJ1-1; 8 positions agree with TRBD1. With V trimmed by 1 base and J by 3 bases, 14 bases remained unmatched. Germline-derived CDR1 and CDR2 are SGHRS and YFSETQ. The CDR3 runs 18 residues. CDR3 sequence reads: CASSLRAAGGGGYTEAFF. The CDR3, as DNA: TGCGCCAGCAGCTTGAGGGCTGCAGGGGGCGGCGGGTACACTGAAGCTTTCTTT.

This clonotype was found a few times. The chain combines TRBV7-9 with TRBJ2-5, with 8 bases fitting TRBD1. The germline V gene has CDR1 SEHNR and CDR2 FQNEAQ (reference sequence). The CDR3 totals 15 residues. The V gene end was trimmed by 5 bases and the J gene end by 0 bases; junction bases not matched to a gene: 5. CDR3 loop: CASSIKTGDQETQYF. The CDR3 DNA sequence: TGTGCCAGCAGCATCAAGACAGGGGACCAAGAGACCCAGTACTTC.

V is TRBV12-3 or TRBV12-4 and J is TRBJ1-5; the D is unclear. Between the trimmed V and J ends, which lost 3 bases and 3 bases, there was a span of 9 bases. This CDR3 is 14 amino acids long. CDR3 amino acids: CASSLVGYNQPQHF. The CDR3 DNA sequence: TGTGCCAGCAGTTTGGTGGGGTACAATCAGCCCCAGCATTTT.

This clonotype was detected a few times. The J gene is TRBJ2-7, the V gene TRBV7-2; 7 nucleotides agree with TRBD2. The V and J ends lost 1 base and 0 bases, in that order; junction bases with no gene match: 6. From germline, CDR1 is SGHTA and CDR2 FQGNSA. The CDR3 length is 16 residues. In nucleotides, the CDR3 is TGTGCCAGCAGCTTAGATTGGGGGGAGGGCTCCTACGAGCAGTACTTC. Encoded protein: CASSLDWGEGSYEQYF.

The sample holds many counts of this clonotype. The J gene is TRBJ1-4, the V gene TRBV29-1; 8 bases line up with TRBD1. Germline CDR1 is SQVTM and CDR2 is ANQGSEA. The CDR3 is 14 amino acids. With 7 bases clipped from V and 3 bases from J, the junction kept 7 bases outside the gene matches. In DNA form, the CDR3 reads TGCAGCGCGGAAGACAGGGGTCCTAATGAAAAACTGTTTTTT. Its translation: CSAEDRGPNEKLFF.

V usage is TRBV27 and J usage is TRBJ2-1, with 9 bases fitting TRBD1. V shed 5 bases and J 2 bases; nucleotides not matched to a gene: 4. There are 15 residues in the CDR3. Germline V gene data show CDR1 as MNHEY and CDR2 as SMNVEV (reference sequence). The CDR3 DNA follows: TGTGCCAGCAGTGCTACAGGGGGCCCCTACAATGAGCAGTTCTTC. It codes for CASSATGGPYNEQFF.

This sequence joins TRBV28 and TRBJ2-3; D possibly uses TRBD1 or TRBD2 (8 bases each). Germline values: CDR1 MDHEN, CDR2 SYDVKM. Trimming cost V 7 bases and J 1 base, with 21 bases left between them. The CDR3 spans 17 residues. The CDR3 DNA reads as TGTGCCAGCATTCCGTCGGGGGGGGGACAGGGCACAGATACGCAGTATTTT. Its translation is CASIPSGGGQGTDTQYF.

A note on this clonotype: At one of its ends the junction is not consistent with the germline gene, which may arise from a read error. The CDR3 spells CASSLAGGGANVLTF. DNA for the CDR3: TGTGCCAGCAGTCTAGCGGGGGGCGGGGCCAACGTCCTGACTTTC. The chain employs TRBV12-3 or TRBV12-4 and TRBJ2-6; 11 bases are a match to TRBD2. CDR3 length: 15 residues.

The CDR3 DNA sequence: TGTGCCAGCAGTTTAACCGCAAGCCCCTACGAGCAGTACTTC. Its protein product is CASSLTASPYEQYF. This chain joins TRBV27 and TRBJ2-7; D not certain. The length of the CDR3 is 14 residues. V was clipped by 2 bases and J by 2 bases, with 10 bases between them. Germline loops: CDR1 MNHEY, CDR2 SMNVEV (reference sequence).

The chain recombines TRBV9 with TRBJ2-5; TRBD1 matches at 7 bases. The germline CDR1 and CDR2 sequences are SGDLS and YYNGEE. The CDR3 length is 14 residues. V lost 4 bases, J lost 3 bases, and 6 bases stayed unmatched. CDR3 sequence reads: CASSPGGSKETQYF. The CDR3 DNA reads as TGTGCCAGCAGCCCAGGGGGTAGTAAAGAGACCCAGTACTTC.

This clonotype was detected a few times. The chain recombines TRBV4-1 with TRBJ2-1; 8 nucleotides line up with TRBD2. Germline V gene sequence: CDR1 MGHRA, CDR2 YSYEKL. The V and J ends lost 3 bases and 5 bases, in that order; junction bases with no gene match: 12. CDR3 length: 17 residues. The CDR3 is CASSHRQRERSDNEQFF. The CDR3 region has the DNA TGCGCCAGCAGCCATCGCCAGCGGGAGCGTTCCGACAATGAGCAGTTCTTC.

The chain combines TRBV2 with TRBJ2-7; D gene unclear. The V gene's germline CDR1 is SNHLY and CDR2 FYNNEI. Deletions cut 7 bases from V and 3 bases from J, with 10 bases between. CDR3 size: 12 residues. As DNA, the CDR3 is TGTGCCAGCACCCTTAACAACTACGAGCAGTACTTC. Its translation: CASTLNNYEQYF.

J is TRBJ1-3 and V is TRBV20-1; maybe TRBD1 (6 bases). Deletions cut 4 bases from V and 2 bases from J, with 18 bases between. Germline V lookup: CDR1 DFQATT, CDR2 SNEGSKA (reference sequence). The CDR3 contains 16 residues. As DNA, the CDR3 is TGCAGTGCTATGGGACACAGAGTATTTACTGGAAACACCATATATTTT. This gives the protein CSAMGHRVFTGNTIYF.

The chain recombines TRBV12-3 or TRBV12-4 with TRBJ2-2; 11 positions agree with TRBD2. The V segment lost 5 bases and the J segment 0 bases; nucleotides outside the gene matches: 8. The CDR3 is made up of 18 amino acids. The CDR3 nucleotides are TGTGCCAGCAGTCCGGGACTAGCGGCCAGCGCGAACACCGGGGAGCTGTTTTTT. Protein product: CASSPGLAASANTGELFF.

At least ten counts were recorded for this clonotype. For the CDR3, the DNA is TGCAGCGTCGTAGCGTTTCGGAACACAGATACGCAGTATTTT. As protein: CSVVAFRNTDTQYF. This chain connects TRBV29-1 to TRBJ2-3, with TRBD2 as a possible D gene (5 bases). V lost 6 bases and J lost 2, with 15 bases in between. The CDR3 runs to 14 residues. Germline CDR1 and CDR2: SQVTM and ANQGSEA.

This clonotype was recorded a few times. The V and J genes are TRBV3-1 and TRBJ2-2; TRBD2 matches at 7 bases. The junction had 12 bases not matched to a gene; V was cut back by 1 base and J by 7 bases. The CDR3 runs to 17 residues. CDR1 and CDR2 (germline): LGHDT, YNNKEL (reference sequence). CDR3 region: CASSQGGSTRHGGELFF. The CDR3 coding sequence is TGTGCCAGCAGCCAAGGCGGGAGTACGAGGCATGGCGGGGAGCTGTTTTTT.

This clonotype has a handful of counts. The chain joins TRBV12-3 or TRBV12-4 to TRBJ2-1; TRBD2 agrees at 12 bases. V lost 5 bases and J lost 6; bases outside the gene matches: 11. The CDR3 sequence is 17 residues long. CDR3 region: CASSIPATSGRGNEQFF. DNA for the CDR3: TGTGCCAGCAGTATCCCCGCGACTAGCGGGAGAGGCAATGAGCAGTTCTTC.

Only a few counts were recorded for this clonotype. J is TRBJ2-5 and V is TRBV28; a possible D gene is TRBD1 (5 bases). This CDR3 is built from 17 residues. Trimming pared 3 bases from V and 5 bases from J, leaving 22 bases between. Germline V gene sequence: CDR1 MDHEN, CDR2 SYDVKM. The CDR3 here is CASSFPRGHLNGETQYF. CDR3 DNA sequence: TGTGCCAGCAGTTTCCCCCGCGGACACCTCAACGGGGAGACCCAGTACTTC.

Comment on this clonotype: The CDR3 carries no conserved terminal phenylalanine or tryptophan, so it likely arises from a read error. This chain links TRBV20-1 with TRBJ1-1; D is unclear. This CDR3 comprises 15 residues. V was shortened by 3 bases and J by 0 bases, with 14 bases between the two germline ends. The germline CDR1 and CDR2 sequences are DFQATT and SNEGSKA (reference sequence). The CDR3 region has the DNA TGCAGTGCTAGTAGTTTAACGGGGATGAACACTGAAGCTTTCTAT. Its protein is CSASSLTGMNTEAFY.

The genes are TRBV15 and TRBJ2-2; the D is unclear. The CDR3 totals 14 residues. Per germline, CDR1 LNHNV and CDR2 YYDKDF (reference sequence). V lost 3 bases to trimming and J lost 1 base, with 6 bases between them. The CDR3 region has the DNA TGTGCCACCAGCAGTAGCTTGAACACCGGGGAGCTGTTTTTT. This translates into CATSSSLNTGELFF.

This clonotype has a handful of counts. The chain joins TRBV5-5 to TRBJ2-7, with 9 positions matching TRBD2. The germline V gene has CDR1 SGHKS and CDR2 YYEKEE (reference sequence). The V and J ends lost 0 bases and 2 bases, in that order; junction bases with no gene match: 3. The CDR3 contains 15 residues. The CDR3 nucleotides are TGTGCCAGCAGCTTGGAGCGGGAGGTAGCCTACGAGCAGTACTTC. It encodes CASSLEREVAYEQYF.

This sequence joins TRBV28 and TRBJ2-1, with a weak D call TRBD1 (7 bases). Trimming took off 5 bases at V and 9 bases at J, with 17 bases between the two ends. There are 14 residues in the CDR3. Germline lookup yields CDR1 MDHEN and CDR2 SYDVKM. The CDR3 DNA reads TGTGCCAGCAGTGGTAGGGGGCAGGAGGGTGAGCAGTTCTTC. Amino acids: CASSGRGQEGEQFF.

The chain couples TRBV4-1 to TRBJ2-7; 8 nucleotides line up with TRBD2. Germline V gene sequence: CDR1 MGHRA, CDR2 YSYEKL. Germline trimming cut 4 bases from V and 3 bases from J; bases unmatched to any gene: 8. The CDR3 is made up of 15 amino acids. CDR3 coding DNA: TGCGCCAGCAGCCCCGGAAACGGGAGGGTCTACGAGCAGTACTTC. Encoded protein: CASSPGNGRVYEQYF.

The chain uses TRBV28 and TRBJ1-2, with 9 bases that match TRBD1. Germline-derived CDR1 and CDR2 are MDHEN and SYDVKM. Trimming at V came to 5 bases and at J to 4 bases, leaving 5 bases not matched to a gene. This CDR3 is built from 14 residues. This CDR3 reads CASSAPGQGYGYTF. CDR3 in DNA: TGTGCCAGCAGTGCACCGGGACAGGGCTATGGCTACACCTTC.

The rearrangement joins TRBV10-3 to TRBJ2-7, with 7 bases fitting TRBD2. Germline V lookup: CDR1 ENHRY, CDR2 SYGVKD. This CDR3 has 15 residues. With 10 bases clipped from V and 2 bases from J, the junction kept 14 bases outside the gene matches. DNA for the CDR3: TGTGCCACCGACCCCGGTGGTCTAGCGGCCTACGAGCAGTACTTC. Its translation is CATDPGGLAAYEQYF.

The chain joins TRBV20-1 to TRBJ2-7; 8 bases map to TRBD2. The CDR3 covers 15 residues. The germline V gene has CDR1 DFQATT and CDR2 SNEGSKA (reference sequence). V shed 6 bases, J shed 3 bases, and the junction held 13 bases outside the gene matches. The CDR3 loop reads CSAIPPGREFYEQYF. The CDR3 bases are TGCAGTGCCATACCGCCCGGGAGGGAATTCTACGAGCAGTACTTC.

This clonotype was picked up a small number of times. The V and J genes are TRBV12-3 or TRBV12-4 and TRBJ2-3; D might be TRBD1 or TRBD2, each matching 6 bases. The CDR3 is 17 residues long. Trimming cost V 2 bases and J 3 bases, with 18 bases left between them. The CDR3: CASSLTPGAGRTDTQYF. The CDR3 DNA sequence: TGTGCCAGCAGTTTAACCCCGGGGGCGGGAAGGACAGATACGCAGTATTTT.

The gene calls are TRBV20-1 and TRBJ2-7; TRBD2 is a possible D gene (6 bases). The CDR3 consists of 13 residues. In germline, CDR1 is DFQATT, CDR2 SNEGSKA (reference sequence). Trimming removed 1 base from V and 4 bases from J, with 11 bases in between. The CDR3 is CSARVGGIYEQYF. The DNA for the CDR3 is TGCAGTGCTAGAGTAGGAGGGATTTACGAGCAGTACTTC.

The rearrangement links TRBV12-3 or TRBV12-4 to TRBJ2-1, with D possibly called TRBD1 or TRBD2 (5 bases each). The CDR3 sequence is 15 residues long. Trimming removed 6 bases at V and 7 bases at J, with 19 bases between. Here the CDR3 reads CASSSARGLRNEQFF. CDR3 sequence (DNA): TGTGCCAGCAGCTCCGCGAGGGGTCTAAGGAATGAGCAGTTCTTC.